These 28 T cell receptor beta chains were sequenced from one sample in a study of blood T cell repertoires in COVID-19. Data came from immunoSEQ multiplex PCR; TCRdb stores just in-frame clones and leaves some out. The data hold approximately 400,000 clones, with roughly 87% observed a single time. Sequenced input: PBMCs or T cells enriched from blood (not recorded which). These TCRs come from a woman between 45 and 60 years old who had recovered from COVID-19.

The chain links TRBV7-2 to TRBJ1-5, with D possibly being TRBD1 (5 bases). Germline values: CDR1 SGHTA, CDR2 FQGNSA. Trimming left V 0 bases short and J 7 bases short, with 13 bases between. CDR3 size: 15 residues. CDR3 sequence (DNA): TGTGCCAGCAGCTTAGCCCAGGGAAGTTGGCAGCCCCAGCATTTT. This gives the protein CASSLAQGSWQPQHF.

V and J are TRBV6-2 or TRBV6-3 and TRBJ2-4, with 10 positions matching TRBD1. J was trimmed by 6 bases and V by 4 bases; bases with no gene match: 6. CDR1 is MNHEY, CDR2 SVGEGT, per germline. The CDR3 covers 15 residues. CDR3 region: CASSSTGGEGNIQYF. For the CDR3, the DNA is TGTGCCAGCAGTTCGACAGGGGGCGAGGGAAACATTCAGTACTTC.

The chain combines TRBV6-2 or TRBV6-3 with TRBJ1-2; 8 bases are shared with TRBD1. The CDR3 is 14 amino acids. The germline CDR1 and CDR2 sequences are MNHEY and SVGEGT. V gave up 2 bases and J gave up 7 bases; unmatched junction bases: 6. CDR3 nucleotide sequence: TGTGCCAGCAGTTACGAGGACAGGGCGGGTGGCTACACCTTC. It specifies CASSYEDRAGGYTF.

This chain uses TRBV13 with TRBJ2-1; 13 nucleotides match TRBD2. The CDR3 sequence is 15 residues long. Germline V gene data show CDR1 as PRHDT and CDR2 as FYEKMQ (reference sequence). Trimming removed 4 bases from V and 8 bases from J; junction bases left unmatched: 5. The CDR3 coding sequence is TGTGCCAGCAGCTCGGGACTAGCGGGGTGGCATGAGCAGTTCTTC. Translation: CASSSGLAGWHEQFF.

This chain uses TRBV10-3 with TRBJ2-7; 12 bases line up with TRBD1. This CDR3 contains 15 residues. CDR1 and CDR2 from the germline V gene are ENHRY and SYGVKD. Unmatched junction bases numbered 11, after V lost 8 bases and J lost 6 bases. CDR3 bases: TGTGCCATCGGCCCTCCGGGACAGGGGGCGGGCGAGCAGTACTTC. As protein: CAIGPPGQGAGEQYF.

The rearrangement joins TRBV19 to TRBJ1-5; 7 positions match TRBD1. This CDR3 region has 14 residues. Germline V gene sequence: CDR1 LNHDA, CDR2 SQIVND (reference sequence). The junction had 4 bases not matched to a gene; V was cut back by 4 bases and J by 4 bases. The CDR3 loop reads CASSNDRANQPQHF. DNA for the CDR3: TGTGCCAGTAGTAATGACAGGGCAAATCAGCCCCAGCATTTT.

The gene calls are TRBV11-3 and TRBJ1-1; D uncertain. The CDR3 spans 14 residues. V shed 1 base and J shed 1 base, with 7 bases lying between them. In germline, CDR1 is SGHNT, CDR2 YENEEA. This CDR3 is CASSLGAGNTEAFF. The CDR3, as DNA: TGTGCCAGCAGCTTAGGAGCAGGGAACACTGAAGCTTTCTTT.

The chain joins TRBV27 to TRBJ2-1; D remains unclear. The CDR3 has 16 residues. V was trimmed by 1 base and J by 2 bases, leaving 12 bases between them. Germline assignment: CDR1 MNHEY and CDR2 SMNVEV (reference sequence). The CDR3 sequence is CASSLFGILTYNEQFF. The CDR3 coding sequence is TGTGCCAGCAGTTTATTCGGTATTCTTACCTACAATGAGCAGTTCTTC.

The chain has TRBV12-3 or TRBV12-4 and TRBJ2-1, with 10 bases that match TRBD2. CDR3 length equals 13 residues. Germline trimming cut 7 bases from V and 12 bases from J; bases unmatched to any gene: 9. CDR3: CASKPSGSLVQFF. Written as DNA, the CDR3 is TGTGCCAGCAAGCCTAGCGGGAGCCTAGTGCAGTTCTTC.

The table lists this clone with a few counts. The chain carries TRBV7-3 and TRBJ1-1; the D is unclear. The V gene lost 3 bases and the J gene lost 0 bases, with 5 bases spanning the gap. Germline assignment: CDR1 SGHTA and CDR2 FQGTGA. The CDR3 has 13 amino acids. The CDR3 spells CASSFSVNTEAFF. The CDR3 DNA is TGTGCCAGCAGCTTTTCAGTGAACACTGAAGCTTTCTTT. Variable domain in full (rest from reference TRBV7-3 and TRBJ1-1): GAGVSQTPSNKVTEKGKYVELRCDPISGHTALYWYRQSLGQGPEFLIYFQGTGAADDSGLPNDRFFAVRPEGSVSTLKIQRTERGDSAVYLCASSFSVNTEAFFGQGTRLTVV.

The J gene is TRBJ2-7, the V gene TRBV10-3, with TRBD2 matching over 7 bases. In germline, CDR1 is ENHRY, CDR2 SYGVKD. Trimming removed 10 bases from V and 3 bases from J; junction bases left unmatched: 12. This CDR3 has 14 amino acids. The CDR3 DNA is TGTGCCACGGGGGGAGAGGACAAAGACTACGAGCAGTACTTC. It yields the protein CATGGEDKDYEQYF.

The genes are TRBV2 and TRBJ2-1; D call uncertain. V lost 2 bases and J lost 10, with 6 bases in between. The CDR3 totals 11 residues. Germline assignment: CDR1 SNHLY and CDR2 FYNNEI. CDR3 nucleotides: TGTGCCAGCAGTGAAACTATCGAGCAGTTCTTC. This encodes CASSETIEQFF.

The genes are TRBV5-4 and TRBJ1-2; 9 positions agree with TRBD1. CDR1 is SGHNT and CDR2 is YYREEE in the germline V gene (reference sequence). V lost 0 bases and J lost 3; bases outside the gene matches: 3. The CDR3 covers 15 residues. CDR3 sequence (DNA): TGTGCCAGCAGCTTGGGGGGACAGGGTCACTATGGCTACACCTTC. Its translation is CASSLGGQGHYGYTF.

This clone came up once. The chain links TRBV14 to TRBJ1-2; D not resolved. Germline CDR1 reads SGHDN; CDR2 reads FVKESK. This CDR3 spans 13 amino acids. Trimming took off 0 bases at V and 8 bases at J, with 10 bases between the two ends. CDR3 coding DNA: TGTGCCAGCAGCCAAGACGGAGTTTACGGCTACACCTTC. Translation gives CASSQDGVYGYTF.

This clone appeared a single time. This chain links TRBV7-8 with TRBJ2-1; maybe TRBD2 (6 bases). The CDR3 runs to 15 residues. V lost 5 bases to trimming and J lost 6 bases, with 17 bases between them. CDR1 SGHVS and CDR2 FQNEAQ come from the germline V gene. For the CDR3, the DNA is TGTGCCAGCAGCCCCCCCGCCGCGGGGCTCAATGAGCAGTTCTTC. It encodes CASSPPAAGLNEQFF.

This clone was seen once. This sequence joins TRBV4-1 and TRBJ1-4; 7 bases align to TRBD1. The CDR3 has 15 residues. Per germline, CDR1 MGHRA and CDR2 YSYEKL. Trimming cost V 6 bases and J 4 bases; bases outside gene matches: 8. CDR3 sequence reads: CASRPRGSGNEKLFF. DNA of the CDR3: TGCGCCAGCAGGCCCAGGGGGAGTGGTAATGAAAAACTGTTTTTT.

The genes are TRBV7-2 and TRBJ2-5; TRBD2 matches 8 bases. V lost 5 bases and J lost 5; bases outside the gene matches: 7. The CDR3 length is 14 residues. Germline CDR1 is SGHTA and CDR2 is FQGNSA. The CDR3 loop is CASSPRLASETQYF. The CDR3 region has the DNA TGTGCCAGCAGCCCGCGACTAGCGTCGGAGACCCAGTACTTC.

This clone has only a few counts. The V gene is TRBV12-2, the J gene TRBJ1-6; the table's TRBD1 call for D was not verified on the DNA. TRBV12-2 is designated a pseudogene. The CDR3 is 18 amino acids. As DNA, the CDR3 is TGTGCAAGTCGCTTAAAGGGACAGGGGGGGTCCTATAATTCACCCCTCCACTTT. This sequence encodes CASRLKGQGGSYNSPLHF.

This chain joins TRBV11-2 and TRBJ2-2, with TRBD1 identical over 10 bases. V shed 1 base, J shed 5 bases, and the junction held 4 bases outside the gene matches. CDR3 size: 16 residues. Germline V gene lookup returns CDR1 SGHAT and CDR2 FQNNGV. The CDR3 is CASSLGQGARTGELFF. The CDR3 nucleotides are TGTGCCAGCAGCTTAGGACAGGGGGCTCGTACCGGGGAGCTGTTTTTT.

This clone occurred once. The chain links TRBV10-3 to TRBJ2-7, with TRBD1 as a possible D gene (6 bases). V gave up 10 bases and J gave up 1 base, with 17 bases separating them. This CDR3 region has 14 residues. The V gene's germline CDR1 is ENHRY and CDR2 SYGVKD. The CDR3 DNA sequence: TGTGCCACCTATCCAATAGGGGGATCCTACGAGCAGTACTTC. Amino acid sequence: CATYPIGGSYEQYF.

The CDR3 nucleotides read TGTGCCAGCAGTGATAGACAGATCCTTAACTATGGCTACACCTTC. It yields the protein CASSDRQILNYGYTF. This sequence joins TRBV2 and TRBJ1-2; maybe TRBD1 (5 bases). Germline V CDR1 and CDR2: SNHLY, FYNNEI. The CDR3 covers 15 residues. The germline V and J ends were trimmed by 3 bases and 1 base, with 12 bases remaining between them.

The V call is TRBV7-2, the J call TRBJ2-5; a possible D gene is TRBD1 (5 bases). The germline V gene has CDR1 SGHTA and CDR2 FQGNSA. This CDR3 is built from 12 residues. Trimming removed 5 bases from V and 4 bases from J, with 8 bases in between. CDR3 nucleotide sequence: TGTGCCAGCAGCCTCGACAGAGAGACCCAGTACTTC. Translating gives CASSLDRETQYF.

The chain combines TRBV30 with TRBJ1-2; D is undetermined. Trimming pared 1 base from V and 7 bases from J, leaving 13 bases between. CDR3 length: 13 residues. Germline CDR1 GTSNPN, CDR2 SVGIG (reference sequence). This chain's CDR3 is CAWSALDKLGYTF. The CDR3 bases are TGTGCCTGGAGTGCTCTCGACAAGCTTGGCTACACCTTC.

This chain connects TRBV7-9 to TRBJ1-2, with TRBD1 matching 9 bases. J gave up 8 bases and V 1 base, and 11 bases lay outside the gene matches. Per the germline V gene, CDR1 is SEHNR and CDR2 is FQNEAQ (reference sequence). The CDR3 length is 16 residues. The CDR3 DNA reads TGTGCCAGCAGCTTAGTGGGACAGGGTAATTCTAACGGCTACACCTTC. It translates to CASSLVGQGNSNGYTF. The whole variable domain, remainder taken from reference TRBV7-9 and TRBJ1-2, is DTGVSQNPRHKITKRGQNVTFRCDPISEHNRLYWYRQTLGQGPEFLTYFQNEAQLEKSRLLSDRFSAERPKGSFSTLEIQRTEQGDSAMYLCASSLVGQGNSNGYTFGSGTRLTVV.

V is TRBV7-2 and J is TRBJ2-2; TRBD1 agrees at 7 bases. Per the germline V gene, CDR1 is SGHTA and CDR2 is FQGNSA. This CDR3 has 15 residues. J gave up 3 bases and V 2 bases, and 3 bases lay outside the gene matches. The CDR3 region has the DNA TGTGCCAGCAGCTTATTTAGGGGGCACACCGGGGAGCTGTTTTTT. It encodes CASSLFRGHTGELFF. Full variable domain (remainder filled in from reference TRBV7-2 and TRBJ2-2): GAGVSQSPSNKVTEKGKDVELRCDPISGHTALYWYRQSLGQGLEFLIYFQGNSAPDKSGLPSDRFSAERTGGSVSTLTIQRTQQEDSAVYLCASSLFRGHTGELFFGEGSRLTVL.

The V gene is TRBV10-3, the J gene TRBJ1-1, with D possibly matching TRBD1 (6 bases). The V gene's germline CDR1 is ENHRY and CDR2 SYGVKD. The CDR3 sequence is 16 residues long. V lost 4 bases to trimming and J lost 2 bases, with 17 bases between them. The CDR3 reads CAISGTKGHINTEAFF. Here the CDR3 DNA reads TGTGCCATCAGTGGGACGAAGGGACACATCAACACTGAAGCTTTCTTT.

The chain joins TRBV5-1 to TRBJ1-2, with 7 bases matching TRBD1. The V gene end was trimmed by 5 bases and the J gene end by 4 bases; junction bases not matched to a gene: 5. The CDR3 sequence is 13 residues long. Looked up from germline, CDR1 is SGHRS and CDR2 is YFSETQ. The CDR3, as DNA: TGCGCCAGCAGAGATACAGGGGCCTATGGCTACACCTTC. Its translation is CASRDTGAYGYTF.

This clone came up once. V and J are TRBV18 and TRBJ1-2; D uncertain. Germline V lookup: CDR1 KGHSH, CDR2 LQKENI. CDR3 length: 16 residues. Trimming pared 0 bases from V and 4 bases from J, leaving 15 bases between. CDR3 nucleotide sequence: TGTGCCAGCTCACCACCCACCGACTATTGGGGCTATGGCTACACCTTC. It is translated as CASSPPTDYWGYGYTF.